These T cell receptor beta chains were read from a single sample in a study of OX40 agonist ivuxolimab in advanced cancers. The table came from immunoSEQ multiplex PCR; TCRdb's copy has only in-frame clones and leaves some out. There are fewer than 30,000 clones in the sample; 70% to 90% occur only once, and approximately 19% lies in the top ten. This specimen consisted of CD4+ or CD8+ T cells sorted from blood, obtained in a trial of the OX40 agonist ivuxolimab. The receptors shown here come from an adult with an advanced solid tumor such as melanoma, head and neck, liver or kidney cancer. Each CDR3 is given with its conserved first and last residue. D genes are given only for firm matches. Expanded clones are given a class, and other clones once, few, many or no size at all.

v_call: TRBV5-6; j_call: TRBJ2-5; clone_size: NA; d_call: NA; cdr3_nt: TGTGCCAGCAGCTTGGCCCGGGATTTCCAAGAGACCCAGTACTTC; cdr3_aa: CASSLARDFQETQYF
v_call: TRBV29-1; j_call: TRBJ1-5; clone_size: NA; d_call: NA; cdr3_nt: TGCAGCGCCTCCACTTCCTATAGCAATCAGCCCCAGCATTTT; cdr3_aa: CSASTSYSNQPQHF
v_call: TRBV6-5; j_call: TRBJ2-2; clone_size: NA; d_call: TRBD2; cdr3_nt: TGTGCCAGCAGCACTAGCGGGGGGGCCTCCGGGGAGCTGTTTTTT; cdr3_aa: CASSTSGGASGELFF
v_call: TRBV19; j_call: TRBJ2-7; clone_size: NA; d_call: NA; cdr3_nt: TGTGCCAGTAGTATAGATCTAGGAGTTGGCGAGCAGTACTTC; cdr3_aa: CASSIDLGVGEQYF
v_call: TRBV10-2; j_call: TRBJ2-1; clone_size: NA; d_call: NA; cdr3_nt: TGCGCCAGCAGTGAGAGGGATGAGCAGTTCTTC; cdr3_aa: CASSERDEQFF
v_call: TRBV9; j_call: TRBJ1-2; clone_size: NA; d_call: TRBD1; cdr3_nt: TGTGCCAGCAGCGATTTGGGACAGGGCGCCATCAACTATGGCTACACCTTC; cdr3_aa: CASSDLGQGAINYGYTF
v_call: TRBV4-3; j_call: TRBJ1-6; clone_size: NA; d_call: TRBD1; cdr3_nt: TGCGCCAGCAGCCATGACAGGGGTGGACCCCTCCACTTT; cdr3_aa: CASSHDRGGPLHF
v_call: TRBV7-3; j_call: TRBJ2-1; clone_size: once; d_call: TRBD2; cdr3_nt: TGTGCAACATCCCCTCTAGCGGGAGGGTACCATGAGCAGTTCTTC; cdr3_aa: CATSPLAGGYHEQFF
v_call: TRBV13; j_call: TRBJ1-5; clone_size: NA; d_call: NA; cdr3_nt: TGTGCCAGCAGCTTAGGCCGGAGATTCGATCAGCCCCAGCATTTT; cdr3_aa: CASSLGRRFDQPQHF
v_call: TRBV5-6; j_call: TRBJ2-2; clone_size: NA; d_call: NA; cdr3_nt: TGTGCCAGCAGCTTCTGGGGTGCGAACACCGGGGAGCTGTTTTTT; cdr3_aa: CASSFWGANTGELFF
v_call: TRBV6-6; j_call: TRBJ2-5; clone_size: NA; d_call: NA; cdr3_nt: TGTGCCAGCAGATACGGGACGGACAGTCAAGAGACCCAGTACTTC; cdr3_aa: CASRYGTDSQETQYF
v_call: TRBV27; j_call: TRBJ1-5; clone_size: NA; d_call: NA; cdr3_nt: TGTGCCAGCAGTTCCCAGCAGAGCCTGAATCAGCCCCAGCATTTT; cdr3_aa: CASSSQQSLNQPQHF
v_call: TRBV27; j_call: TRBJ1-2; clone_size: once; d_call: NA; cdr3_nt: TGTGCCAGCAGTTTCGGGGCGGGAGACTATGGCTACACCTTC; cdr3_aa: CASSFGAGDYGYTF
v_call: TRBV14; j_call: TRBJ1-3; clone_size: NA; d_call: NA; cdr3_nt: TGTGCCAGCAGCCAAGGGGACTTCTCTGGAAACACCATATATTTT; cdr3_aa: CASSQGDFSGNTIYF
v_call: TRBV19; j_call: TRBJ2-3; clone_size: NA; d_call: NA; cdr3_nt: TGTGCCAGTAGTAGCGCACTCCCCACAGATACGCAGTATTTT; cdr3_aa: CASSSALPTDTQYF
v_call: TRBV6-6; j_call: TRBJ2-3; clone_size: NA; d_call: NA; cdr3_nt: TGTGCCAGCAGAACGGGGGCCTCTAGCACAGATACGCAGTATTTT; cdr3_aa: CASRTGASSTDTQYF
v_call: TRBV9; j_call: TRBJ1-2; clone_size: NA; d_call: TRBD1; cdr3_nt: TGTGCCAGCAGCGTACGAGTAGGGGGCTTCGATGGCTACACCTTC; cdr3_aa: CASSVRVGGFDGYTF
v_call: TRBV7-6; j_call: TRBJ2-1; clone_size: NA; d_call: NA; cdr3_nt: TGTGCCAGCAAAACGGGTAATGAGCAGTTCTTC; cdr3_aa: CASKTGNEQFF
v_call: TRBV5-1; j_call: TRBJ1-1; clone_size: NA; d_call: NA; cdr3_nt: TGCGCCAGCAGCCTGAGGGCAGAACTTAACACTGAAGCTTTCTTT; cdr3_aa: CASSLRAELNTEAFF
v_call: TRBV4-1; j_call: TRBJ2-7; clone_size: NA; d_call: NA; cdr3_nt: TGCGCCAGCAGCCAAGACCAGGGCTACGAGCAGTACTTC; cdr3_aa: CASSQDQGYEQYF
v_call: TRBV7-8; j_call: TRBJ2-7; clone_size: NA; d_call: NA; cdr3_nt: TGTGCCAGCAGCTTAACTTACGAGCAGTACTTC; cdr3_aa: CASSLTYEQYF
v_call: TRBV9; j_call: TRBJ1-2; clone_size: NA; d_call: NA; cdr3_nt: TGTGCCAGCAGCGCAGAGTATGGCTACACCTTC; cdr3_aa: CASSAEYGYTF
v_call: TRBV18; j_call: TRBJ2-5; clone_size: few; d_call: TRBD1; cdr3_nt: TGTGCCAGCTCCCTAGAGGGGGCCTGGGAGACCCAGTACTTC; cdr3_aa: CASSLEGAWETQYF
v_call: TRBV19; j_call: TRBJ2-3; clone_size: NA; d_call: NA; cdr3_nt: TGTGCCAGTAGTATGACAGGCACTAGCACAGATACGCAGTATTTT; cdr3_aa: CASSMTGTSTDTQYF
v_call: TRBV5-1; j_call: TRBJ2-3; clone_size: NA; d_call: NA; cdr3_nt: TGCGCCAGCAGCTTTTCCGGTCCCACAGATACGCAGTATTTT; cdr3_aa: CASSFSGPTDTQYF
v_call: TRBV29-1; j_call: TRBJ2-2; clone_size: NA; d_call: TRBD1; cdr3_nt: TGCAGCGCATCCGGGACAGCGAACACCGGGGAGCTGTTTTTT; cdr3_aa: CSASGTANTGELFF
v_call: TRBV27; j_call: TRBJ1-6; clone_size: once; d_call: TRBD1; cdr3_nt: TGTGCCAGCAGCATAATGACAGGGGCTTCACCCCTCCACTTT; cdr3_aa: CASSIMTGASPLHF
v_call: TRBV27; j_call: TRBJ1-5; clone_size: NA; d_call: NA; cdr3_nt: TGTGCCAGCAGTTCCACCCGAGATCAGCCCCAGCATTTT; cdr3_aa: CASSSTRDQPQHF
v_call: TRBV4-3; j_call: TRBJ2-1; clone_size: NA; d_call: TRBD2; cdr3_nt: TGCGCCAGCAGCCAAGATGGAGCGGGGGAATTGGCGAATGAGCAGTTCTTC; cdr3_aa: CASSQDGAGELANEQFF
v_call: TRBV7-7; j_call: TRBJ2-1; clone_size: NA; d_call: NA; cdr3_nt: TGTGCCAGCAGCTTGGACCAATACAATGAGCAGTTCTTC; cdr3_aa: CASSLDQYNEQFF
v_call: TRBV7-3; j_call: TRBJ2-1; clone_size: once; d_call: NA; cdr3_nt: TGTGCCAGCAGCCCTTTGACTGGAAACAATGAGCAGTTCTTC; cdr3_aa: CASSPLTGNNEQFF
v_call: TRBV12-5; j_call: TRBJ1-2; clone_size: NA; d_call: TRBD1; cdr3_nt: TGTGCTCCCGGTCCCGGGACAGCCCGGACTAGTCCCTTC; cdr3_aa: CAPGPGTARTSPF
v_call: TRBV13; j_call: TRBJ2-7; clone_size: few; d_call: NA; cdr3_nt: TGTGCCAGCAGCTCATCATCCAGGGACGAGCAGTACTTC; cdr3_aa: CASSSSSRDEQYF
v_call: TRBV19; j_call: TRBJ2-7; clone_size: NA; d_call: NA; cdr3_nt: TGTGCCAGTAGTTATGGGGGGAACGAGCAGTACTTC; cdr3_aa: CASSYGGNEQYF
v_call: TRBV4-1; j_call: TRBJ1-2; clone_size: few; d_call: NA; cdr3_nt: TGCGCCAGCAGCCAAGCTATGACAGGAGGTAACTATGGCTACACCTTC; cdr3_aa: CASSQAMTGGNYGYTF
v_call: TRBV27; j_call: TRBJ2-7; clone_size: NA; d_call: NA; cdr3_nt: TGTGCCAGCAGTACCCTCGACCTTCCCTACGAGCAGTACTTC; cdr3_aa: CASSTLDLPYEQYF
v_call: TRBV28; j_call: TRBJ1-2; clone_size: NA; d_call: NA; cdr3_nt: TGTGCCAGCAGTTTAGGGGGAAACTATGGCTACACCTTC; cdr3_aa: CASSLGGNYGYTF
v_call: TRBV21-1; j_call: TRBJ2-7; clone_size: NA; d_call: NA; cdr3_nt: TGTGCCAAACCGAAGGACCAAAAGTCCTACGAGCAGTACTTC; cdr3_aa: CAKPKDQKSYEQYF
v_call: TRBV9; j_call: TRBJ2-5; clone_size: NA; d_call: NA; cdr3_nt: TGTGCCAGCAGCGTAGTCGGGCGGGTGCAAGAGACCCAGTACTTC; cdr3_aa: CASSVVGRVQETQYF
v_call: TRBV19; j_call: TRBJ1-2; clone_size: NA; d_call: NA; cdr3_nt: TGTGCCAGTTTTGGACGGTGGGAGATGTATGGCTACACCTTC; cdr3_aa: CASFGRWEMYGYTF
v_call: TRBV19; j_call: TRBJ1-5; clone_size: NA; d_call: TRBD1; cdr3_nt: TGTGCCAGCGACCGGACAGGGGCGAACAATCAGCCCCAGCATTTT; cdr3_aa: CASDRTGANNQPQHF
v_call: TRBV4-1; j_call: TRBJ2-5; clone_size: NA; d_call: NA; cdr3_nt: TGCGCCAGCAGCCTTTACTCTGGGGGGGCCTGGGAGACCCAGTACTTC; cdr3_aa: CASSLYSGGAWETQYF
v_call: TRBV6-1; j_call: TRBJ2-7; clone_size: NA; d_call: TRBD1; cdr3_nt: TGTGCCAGCAGCAGGGGGACAACCTACGAGCAGTACTTC; cdr3_aa: CASSRGTTYEQYF
v_call: TRBV27; j_call: TRBJ2-7; clone_size: once; d_call: TRBD2; cdr3_nt: TGTGCCAGCAGTTCGACTAGCGCCCAGCAGTACTTC; cdr3_aa: CASSSTSAQQYF